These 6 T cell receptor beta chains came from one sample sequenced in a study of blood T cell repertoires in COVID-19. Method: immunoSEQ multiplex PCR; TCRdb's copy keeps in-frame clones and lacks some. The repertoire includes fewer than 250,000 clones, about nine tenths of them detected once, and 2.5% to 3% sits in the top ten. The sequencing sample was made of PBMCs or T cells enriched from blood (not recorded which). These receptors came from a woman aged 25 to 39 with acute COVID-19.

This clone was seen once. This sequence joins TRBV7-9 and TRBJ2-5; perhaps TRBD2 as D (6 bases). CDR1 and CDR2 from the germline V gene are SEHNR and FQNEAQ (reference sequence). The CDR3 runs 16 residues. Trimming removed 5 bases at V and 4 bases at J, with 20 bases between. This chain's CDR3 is CASSPPSTSLPETQYF. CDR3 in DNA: TGTGCCAGCAGCCCCCCCTCCACTAGCTTGCCAGAGACCCAGTACTTC.

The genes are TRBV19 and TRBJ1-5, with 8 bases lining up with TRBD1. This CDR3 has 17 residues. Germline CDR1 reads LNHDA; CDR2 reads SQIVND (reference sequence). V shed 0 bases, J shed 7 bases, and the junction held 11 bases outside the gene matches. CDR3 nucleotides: TGTGCCAGTAGTATAGATGGTATTGGACAGGGACGACAGCCCCAGCATTTT. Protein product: CASSIDGIGQGRQPQHF. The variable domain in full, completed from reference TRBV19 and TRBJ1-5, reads DGGITQSPKYLFRKEGQNVTLSCEQNLNHDAMYWYRQDPGQGLRLIYYSQIVNDFQKGDIAEGYSVSREKKESFPLTVTSAQKNPTAFYLCASSIDGIGQGRQPQHFGDGTRLSIL.

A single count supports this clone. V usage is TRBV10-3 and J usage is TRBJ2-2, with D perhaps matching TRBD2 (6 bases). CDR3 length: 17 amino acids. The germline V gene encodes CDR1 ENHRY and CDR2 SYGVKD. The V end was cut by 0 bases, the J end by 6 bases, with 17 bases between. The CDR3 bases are TGTGCCATCAGTGAGTCGAAGGGGACGGAGGGGTCCGGGGAGCTGTTTTTT. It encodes CAISESKGTEGSGELFF.

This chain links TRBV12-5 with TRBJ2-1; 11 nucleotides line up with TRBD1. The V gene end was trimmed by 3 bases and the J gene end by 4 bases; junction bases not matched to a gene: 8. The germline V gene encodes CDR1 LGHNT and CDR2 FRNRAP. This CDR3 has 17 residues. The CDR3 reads CASGFQTGTGGYNEQFF. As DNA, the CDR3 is TGTGCTAGTGGTTTCCAAACCGGGACAGGGGGGTACAATGAGCAGTTCTTC.

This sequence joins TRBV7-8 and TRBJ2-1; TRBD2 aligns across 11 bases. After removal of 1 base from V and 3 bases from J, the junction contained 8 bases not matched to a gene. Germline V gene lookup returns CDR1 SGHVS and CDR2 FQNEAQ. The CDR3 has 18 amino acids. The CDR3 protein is CASSLGLAGGILYNEQFF. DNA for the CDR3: TGTGCCAGCAGCTTAGGGTTAGCGGGGGGGATTCTCTACAATGAGCAGTTCTTC.

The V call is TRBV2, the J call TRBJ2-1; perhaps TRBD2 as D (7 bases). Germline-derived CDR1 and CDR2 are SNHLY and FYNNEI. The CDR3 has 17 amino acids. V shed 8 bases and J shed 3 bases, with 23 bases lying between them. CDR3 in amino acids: CASGQSRPAGDYNEQFF. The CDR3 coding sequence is TGTGCCAGCGGACAGTCCCGCCCGGCGGGGGACTACAATGAGCAGTTCTTC.